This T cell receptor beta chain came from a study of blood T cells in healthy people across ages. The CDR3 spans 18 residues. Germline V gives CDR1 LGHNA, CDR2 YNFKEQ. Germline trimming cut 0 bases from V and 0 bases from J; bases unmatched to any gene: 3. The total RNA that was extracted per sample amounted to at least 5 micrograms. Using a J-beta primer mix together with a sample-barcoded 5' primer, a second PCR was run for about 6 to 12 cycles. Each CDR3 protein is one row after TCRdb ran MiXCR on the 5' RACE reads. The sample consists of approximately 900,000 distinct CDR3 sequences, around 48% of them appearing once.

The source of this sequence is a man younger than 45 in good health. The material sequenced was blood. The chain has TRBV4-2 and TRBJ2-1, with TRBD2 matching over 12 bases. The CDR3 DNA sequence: TGTGCCAGCAGCCAAGATCCTAGCGGGGGGGCCTCCTACAATGAGCAGTTCTTC. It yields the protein CASSQDPSGGASYNEQFF.